The rows below give T cell receptor beta chains drawn from one sample of a study of blood T cell repertoires in COVID-19. Using immunoSEQ multiplex PCR, the repertoire was profiled, and TCRdb retains in-frame clones only, with some absent. The table has 60,000 to 70,000 clones, 91% seen once; the top ten hold approximately 14%. The sample was peripheral blood. The origin of the receptors is a human donor with active COVID-19. The donor label of this sample is uncertain. Each CDR3 is given with its conserved first and last residue. Fields, in order: J gene, D gene, clone size, V gene, CDR3 DNA, CDR3 protein. The D gene is left open where the match is weak. Only some rows state a clone size, as once, few, many or a class for expanded clones.

>TRBJ2-7|-|-|TRBV15
TGTGCCACCAGTGTGGGCCAGGGAAGACTCAACGAGCAGTACTTC
CATSVGQGRLNEQYF
>TRBJ2-7|-|-|TRBV3-1/TRBV3-2
TGTGCCAGCAGCCCGGACAAGGGCTACGAGCAGTACTTC
CASSPDKGYEQYF
>TRBJ2-4|TRBD2|-|TRBV19
TGTGCCAGTAGTATGGAGACGGGAGGGCCGGTCGGGCTAAACATTCAGTACTTC
CASSMETGGPVGLNIQYF
>TRBJ2-7|-|-|TRBV20-1
TGCAGTGCCCAGGATTACTACGAGCAGTACTTC
CSAQDYYEQYF
>TRBJ2-7|-|-|TRBV30
TGTGCCTTCTCCGGTCTCCACTACGAGCAGTACTTC
CAFSGLHYEQYF
>TRBJ2-1|-|-|TRBV6-5
TGTGCCAGCACTAGAAGGGGAAACAATGAGCAGTTCTTC
CASTRRGNNEQFF
>TRBJ2-3|TRBD2|-|TRBV5-1
TGCGCCAGCAGCTTGGGCGGGAGGGCCGAAACAGATACGCAGTATTTT
CASSLGGRAETDTQYF
>TRBJ2-1|TRBD2|-|TRBV7-9
TGTGCCAGCAGCTTCTCCTGGACTAGCGGGAACAATGAGCAGTTCTTC
CASSFSWTSGNNEQFF
>TRBJ2-7|TRBD2|-|TRBV24-1
TGTGCCACCAGTGACGCCGGGACTACCTACGAGCAGTACTTC
CATSDAGTTYEQYF
>TRBJ2-7|-|-|TRBV6-2/TRBV6-3
TGTGCCAGCAGTTCCACGGGAGCGTCCTCCTACGAGCAGTACTTC
CASSSTGASSYEQYF
>TRBJ2-1|TRBD1|-|TRBV5-6
TGTGCCAGCAGCTTGGACAGGGGTGTGACTTTGACCGGGAATGAGCAGTTCTTC
CASSLDRGVTLTGNEQFF
>TRBJ1-6|TRBD1|few|TRBV7-9
TGTGCCAGCAGCTTAGACCCGGGACAGGGAAATTCACCCCTCCACTTT
CASSLDPGQGNSPLHF
>TRBJ2-3|-|-|TRBV12-3/TRBV12-4
TGTGCCAGCAGTCGTAGAGGAGATACGCAGTATTTT
CASSRRGDTQYF
>TRBJ2-1|-|-|TRBV6-2/TRBV6-3
TGTGCCAGCAGCCTGGACTTCCTGTACAATGAGCAGTTCTTC
CASSLDFLYNEQFF
>TRBJ2-3|TRBD2|-|TRBV7-9
TGTGCCAGCAGCTTACGGCTAGCGGCCCGGAAGGTGGAAGATACGCAGTATTTT
CASSLRLAARKVEDTQYF
>TRBJ2-7|TRBD1|-|TRBV5-4
TGTGCCAGCAGCCGAGGGACAGCTCTACCCTACGAGCAGTACTTC
CASSRGTALPYEQYF
>TRBJ1-2|-|-|TRBV2
TGTGCCAGCAGTCCTGGGGGAGGTTTTAGGGACGGCTACACCTTC
CASSPGGGFRDGYTF
>TRBJ2-7|-|few|TRBV10-3
TGTGCCATCGGGACTGCGGACTACGAGCAGTACTTC
CAIGTADYEQYF
>TRBJ2-2|-|once|TRBV27
TGTGCCAGCAGCTCGACTGGCACCGGGGAGCTGTTTTTT
CASSSTGTGELFF
>TRBJ2-7|TRBD2|-|TRBV5-6
TGTGCCAGCAGTTCCCCTAGCGGGAGGGGCTTCGACGAGCAGTACTTC
CASSSPSGRGFDEQYF
>TRBJ2-5|TRBD2|-|TRBV27
TGTGCCAGCAGGGGACTAGCGGGAGTGGGAGAGACCCAGTACTTC
CASRGLAGVGETQYF
>TRBJ2-3|TRBD2|-|TRBV6-2/TRBV6-3
TGTGCCAGCAGTAAGGGCCATGTATGGACTAGCGAAGCAGATACGCAGTATTTT
CASSKGHVWTSEADTQYF
>TRBJ1-5|TRBD1|-|TRBV7-2
TGTGCCAGCAGCTTTATAGGGGGCGATCAGCCCCAGCATTTT
CASSFIGGDQPQHF
>TRBJ1-1|-|-|TRBV20-1
TGCAGTGCTAGTACGGGGATGAACACTGAAGCTTTCTTT
CSASTGMNTEAFF
>TRBJ2-1|-|-|TRBV29-1
TGCAGCGTTGAAATCGGTACAGGGAGGGTCAATGAGCAGTTCTTC
CSVEIGTGRVNEQFF
>TRBJ1-6|TRBD1|-|TRBV13
TGTGCCAGCAGCAGACAGGGGAATTCACCCCTCCACTTT
CASSRQGNSPLHF
>TRBJ1-1|-|-|TRBV3-1/TRBV3-2
TGTGCCAGCAGCCCATATCCGACTAGGGCGAGCACTGAAGCTTTCTTT
CASSPYPTRASTEAFF
>TRBJ2-5|TRBD1|-|TRBV3-1/TRBV3-2
TGTGCCAGCAGCCAAGGGGGACAGGGGGCTCTACAAGAGACCCAGTACTTC
CASSQGGQGALQETQYF
>TRBJ1-3|TRBD1|-|TRBV11-2
TGTGCCAGCAGCTCCGGGACAGGGGAGGCTGGAAACACCATATATTTT
CASSSGTGEAGNTIYF
>TRBJ2-7|TRBD2|-|TRBV6-2/TRBV6-3
TGTGCCAGCAGTTACCCAGGACTAGCGGGAGGCTACGAGCAGTACTTC
CASSYPGLAGGYEQYF
>TRBJ2-1|-|-|TRBV12-3/TRBV12-4
TGTGCCAGCAGGTTAGGGCATGAGCAGTTCTTC
CASRLGHEQFF
>TRBJ2-3|TRBD2|-|TRBV29-1
TGCAGCGTCGCACCTAGCGGACGCGAGTCAGATACGCAGTATTTT
CSVAPSGRESDTQYF
>TRBJ2-5|TRBD2|-|TRBV18
TGTGCCAGCTCACCGTTATTAGAGCGGGAGGGTCCAGAGACCCAGTACTTC
CASSPLLEREGPETQYF
>TRBJ2-7|-|-|TRBV6-1
TGTGCCAGCAGTGAAGCCCCCAGGGGCGACGAGCAGTACTTC
CASSEAPRGDEQYF
>TRBJ1-5|-|once|TRBV28
TGTGCCAGCGACAACATTGGGGGGGCCGGCAATCAGCCCCAGCATTTT
CASDNIGGAGNQPQHF
>TRBJ1-5|TRBD1|-|TRBV6-2/TRBV6-3
TGTGCCAGCAGCCAAGACAGGGGAAATCAGCCCCAGCATTTT
CASSQDRGNQPQHF
>TRBJ2-7|TRBD1|-|TRBV6-5
TGTGCCAGCAGGACCGGGACAGGGGCCGAGCAGTACTTC
CASRTGTGAEQYF
>TRBJ2-7|TRBD2|-|TRBV7-2
TGTGCCAGCAGCTTACCGGGACTAGCGACCGAGCAGTACTTC
CASSLPGLATEQYF
>TRBJ2-1|-|-|TRBV12-3/TRBV12-4
TGTGCCAGCGGGGGCGATGAGCAGTTCTTC
CASGGDEQFF
>TRBJ1-2|TRBD1|-|TRBV6-5
TGTGCCAGCAGTCTGGACAGGGGACCATACTATGGCTACACCTTC
CASSLDRGPYYGYTF
>TRBJ2-1|TRBD2|-|TRBV11-2
TGTGCCAGCAGCCCTCTGACTAGCGTGGCGAATGAGCAGTTCTTC
CASSPLTSVANEQFF
>TRBJ2-2|-|-|TRBV29-1
TGCAGCGTTGAAGCAGGGGTATTCACCGGGGAGCTGTTTTTT
CSVEAGVFTGELFF
>TRBJ1-3|-|-|TRBV4-1
TGCGCCAGCAACGAAGAGGCTCGCTCTGGAAACACCATATATTTT
CASNEEARSGNTIYF
>TRBJ2-1|-|-|TRBV9
TGTGCCAGCAGCGTAGAGCCGGGATCCTACAATGAGCAGTTCTTC
CASSVEPGSYNEQFF
>TRBJ1-1|-|-|TRBV30
TGTGCCTGGAATACAGGGAGCACTGAAGCTTTCTTT
CAWNTGSTEAFF
>TRBJ2-5|-|few|TRBV19
TGTGCCAGTAGTATGAACAGGGCCGAGACCCAGTACTTC
CASSMNRAETQYF
>TRBJ1-2|-|-|TRBV2
TGTGCCAGCACCCGGTGGGAGGTGGGCTATGGCTACACCTTC
CASTRWEVGYGYTF
>TRBJ2-7|-|-|TRBV28
TGTGCCAGCAGCAAGACTAGTCAATACGAGCAGTACTTC
CASSKTSQYEQYF
>TRBJ1-4|-|-|TRBV5-1
TGCGCCAGCAGCTTCACGGGGGCTAATGAAAAACTGTTTTTT
CASSFTGANEKLFF
>TRBJ1-3|-|-|TRBV28
TGTGCCAGCAGCTTGACTGAAAACACCATATATTTT
CASSLTENTIYF
>TRBJ2-3|-|-|TRBV3-1/TRBV3-2
TGTGCCAGCAGCCGCGGTTGGAACCAAGATACGCAGTATTTT
CASSRGWNQDTQYF
>TRBJ1-1|-|-|TRBV9
TGTGCCAGCAGCTCCACAGGGTATCCTGAAGCTTTCTTT
CASSSTGYPEAFF
>TRBJ2-5|TRBD2|-|TRBV12-3/TRBV12-4
TGTGCCAGCAGGGCGGCGGGGGTCGAGACCCAGTACTTC
CASRAAGVETQYF
>TRBJ2-7|TRBD1|-|TRBV19
TGTGCCAGTACCATGGTAGGGGGCACCCTAAGGAGTGAGCAGTACTTC
CASTMVGGTLRSEQYF